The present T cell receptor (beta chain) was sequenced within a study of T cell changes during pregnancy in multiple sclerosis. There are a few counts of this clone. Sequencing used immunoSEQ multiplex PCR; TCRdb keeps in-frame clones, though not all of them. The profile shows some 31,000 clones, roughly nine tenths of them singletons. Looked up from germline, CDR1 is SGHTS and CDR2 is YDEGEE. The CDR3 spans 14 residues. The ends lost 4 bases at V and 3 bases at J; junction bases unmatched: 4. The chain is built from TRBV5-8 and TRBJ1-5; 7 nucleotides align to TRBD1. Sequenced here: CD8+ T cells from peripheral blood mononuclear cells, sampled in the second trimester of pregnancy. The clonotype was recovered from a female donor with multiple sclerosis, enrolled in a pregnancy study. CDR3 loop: CASSGTEYNQPQHF. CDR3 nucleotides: TGTGCCAGCAGCGGGACAGAATACAATCAGCCCCAGCATTTT.